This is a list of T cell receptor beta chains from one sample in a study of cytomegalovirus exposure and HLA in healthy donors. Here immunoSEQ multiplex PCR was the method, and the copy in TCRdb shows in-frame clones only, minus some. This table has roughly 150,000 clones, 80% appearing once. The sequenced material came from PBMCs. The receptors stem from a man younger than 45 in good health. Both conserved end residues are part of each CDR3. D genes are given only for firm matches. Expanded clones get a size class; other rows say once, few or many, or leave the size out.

CDR3nt: TGTGCCTGGAGTGTACAGGGGACAAAAGCTTTCTTT
CDR3aa: CAWSVQGTKAFF
d_gene: TRBD1
v_gene: TRBV30
len: 12
abundance: NA
j_gene: TRBJ1-1

CDR3nt: TGTGCCACCAGCAGAACAACGACAGGGGTCATCTCCTACGAGCAGTACTTC
CDR3aa: CATSRTTTGVISYEQYF
d_gene: TRBD1
v_gene: TRBV15
len: 17
abundance: NA
j_gene: TRBJ2-7

CDR3nt: TGTGCCAGCAGCTTAGCCTTAGCGGGAGGCCTCACAGATACGCAGTATTTT
CDR3aa: CASSLALAGGLTDTQYF
d_gene: TRBD2
v_gene: TRBV5-4
len: 17
abundance: NA
j_gene: TRBJ2-3

CDR3nt: TGTGCCAGCAGCGTAGGGCCGGGACTAGCGGGAGAAGATACGCAGTATTTT
CDR3aa: CASSVGPGLAGEDTQYF
d_gene: TRBD2
v_gene: TRBV9
len: 17
abundance: NA
j_gene: TRBJ2-3

CDR3nt: TGTGCCAGCAGCTTAGCAGGGGGCGTTCATGTCGAGCAGTACTTC
CDR3aa: CASSLAGGVHVEQYF
d_gene: TRBD1
v_gene: TRBV11-3
len: 15
abundance: NA
j_gene: TRBJ2-7

CDR3nt: TGTGCCAACAGGACAGGGGGCGCGCATACGCAGTATTTT
CDR3aa: CANRTGGAHTQYF
d_gene: TRBD1
v_gene: TRBV27
len: 13
abundance: NA
j_gene: TRBJ2-3

CDR3nt: TGTGCCAGCAGTTCGGGGGACAGGACCTACGAGCAGTACTTC
CDR3aa: CASSSGDRTYEQYF
d_gene: TRBD1
v_gene: TRBV28
len: 14
abundance: NA
j_gene: TRBJ2-7

CDR3nt: TGTGCCAGCAGCTTAGCGCCTACCCGCGGACTAGCGGTTCCTTACAATGAGCAGTTCTTC
CDR3aa: CASSLAPTRGLAVPYNEQFF
d_gene: TRBD2
v_gene: TRBV7-2
len: 20
abundance: NA
j_gene: TRBJ2-1

CDR3nt: TGTGCCGAGAGGGGGCCTCTATCTGGGGCCAACGTCCTGACTTTC
CDR3aa: CAERGPLSGANVLTF
d_gene: TRBD1
v_gene: TRBV6-6
len: 15
abundance: NA
j_gene: TRBJ2-6

CDR3nt: TGTGCCAGCAGCTCAACAGGGGGAAGCTCTGGGGCCAACGTCCTGACTTTC
CDR3aa: CASSSTGGSSGANVLTF
d_gene: TRBD1
v_gene: TRBV9
len: 17
abundance: NA
j_gene: TRBJ2-6

CDR3nt: TGTGCCAGTAGCCCCGGGAATACGGGATACTATGGCTACACCTTC
CDR3aa: CASSPGNTGYYGYTF
d_gene: NA
v_gene: TRBV19
len: 15
abundance: NA
j_gene: TRBJ1-2

CDR3nt: TGTGCCAGTAGTAGAACTAGCGGGAGCTCCTACAATGAGCAGTTCTTC
CDR3aa: CASSRTSGSSYNEQFF
d_gene: TRBD2
v_gene: TRBV19
len: 16
abundance: NA
j_gene: TRBJ2-1

CDR3nt: TGTGCCAGTAGTATAGCTGGGCATCGGCCCCAGCATTTT
CDR3aa: CASSIAGHRPQHF
d_gene: NA
v_gene: TRBV19
len: 13
abundance: NA
j_gene: TRBJ1-5

CDR3nt: TGTGCCAGCAGAACCGGGACAGGGACCTACGAGCAGTACTTC
CDR3aa: CASRTGTGTYEQYF
d_gene: TRBD1
v_gene: TRBV6-5
len: 14
abundance: NA
j_gene: TRBJ2-7

CDR3nt: TGTGCCAGCAAGCCGGGACAGCTGAACACTGAAGCTTTCTTT
CDR3aa: CASKPGQLNTEAFF
d_gene: TRBD1
v_gene: TRBV28
len: 14
abundance: once
j_gene: TRBJ1-1

CDR3nt: TGTGCCAGCAGTGATTCAACAGGGATCCCTTATAATTCACCCCTCCACTTT
CDR3aa: CASSDSTGIPYNSPLHF
d_gene: NA
v_gene: TRBV25-1
len: 17
abundance: NA
j_gene: TRBJ1-6

CDR3nt: TGTGCCAGCAGTACACGTCGACAGGGGGGCTACGAGCAGTACTTC
CDR3aa: CASSTRRQGGYEQYF
d_gene: TRBD1
v_gene: TRBV28
len: 15
abundance: NA
j_gene: TRBJ2-7

CDR3nt: TGTGCCAGCAGCCGCGGGACAGGGGGCTACGATAATGAAAAACTGTTTTTT
CDR3aa: CASSRGTGGYDNEKLFF
d_gene: TRBD1
v_gene: TRBV9
len: 17
abundance: NA
j_gene: TRBJ1-4

CDR3nt: TGTGCCAGCACCCAAGGAGGCTCCGGGGAGCTGTTTTTT
CDR3aa: CASTQGGSGELFF
d_gene: NA
v_gene: TRBV25-1
len: 13
abundance: NA
j_gene: TRBJ2-2

CDR3nt: TGTGCCAGCAGTGATCCTTCTTACAATGAGCAGTTCTTC
CDR3aa: CASSDPSYNEQFF
d_gene: NA
v_gene: TRBV6-1
len: 13
abundance: NA
j_gene: TRBJ2-1

CDR3nt: TGCGCCAGCAGCTTGGGAACAGACAATCAGCCCCAGCATTTT
CDR3aa: CASSLGTDNQPQHF
d_gene: NA
v_gene: TRBV5-1
len: 14
abundance: NA
j_gene: TRBJ1-5

CDR3nt: TGTGCCAGCCGGGCAGACTATAGCAATCAGCCCCAGCATTTT
CDR3aa: CASRADYSNQPQHF
d_gene: NA
v_gene: TRBV6-5
len: 14
abundance: NA
j_gene: TRBJ1-5

CDR3nt: TGCGCCAGCAGGCAGGGAACCTACGAGCAGTACTTC
CDR3aa: CASRQGTYEQYF
d_gene: NA
v_gene: TRBV5-1
len: 12
abundance: NA
j_gene: TRBJ2-7

CDR3nt: TGTGCCAGCTCACCACCCGAGGCAGGGTCAAGATCTGGCTACACCTTC
CDR3aa: CASSPPEAGSRSGYTF
d_gene: NA
v_gene: TRBV18
len: 16
abundance: once
j_gene: TRBJ1-2

CDR3nt: TGTGCCAGCTCACCCGGGTACGGCTACACCTTC
CDR3aa: CASSPGYGYTF
d_gene: NA
v_gene: TRBV18
len: 11
abundance: few
j_gene: TRBJ1-2

CDR3nt: TGTGCCAGCGTTGTCGGCGGGAACACCGGGGAGCTGTTTTTT
CDR3aa: CASVVGGNTGELFF
d_gene: NA
v_gene: TRBV28
len: 14
abundance: NA
j_gene: TRBJ2-2

CDR3nt: TGTGCCAGCAGCTTAGGAGGGAGCACTGAAGCTTTCTTT
CDR3aa: CASSLGGSTEAFF
d_gene: NA
v_gene: TRBV7-3
len: 13
abundance: NA
j_gene: TRBJ1-1

CDR3nt: TGTGCCAGCAAGCCAGGATATGCAACTAATGAAAAACTGTTTTTT
CDR3aa: CASKPGYATNEKLFF
d_gene: NA
v_gene: TRBV7-2
len: 15
abundance: once
j_gene: TRBJ1-4

CDR3nt: TGTGCCAGCAGCGTTGGGGCTAGCGGGAGCTCCTACAATGAGCAGTTCTTC
CDR3aa: CASSVGASGSSYNEQFF
d_gene: TRBD2
v_gene: TRBV7-7
len: 17
abundance: once
j_gene: TRBJ2-1

CDR3nt: TGTGCCAGCAGCGTGGGACTAGCGGATATTACGGGGGATTACAATGAGCAGTTCTTC
CDR3aa: CASSVGLADITGDYNEQFF
d_gene: TRBD2
v_gene: TRBV7-3
len: 19
abundance: NA
j_gene: TRBJ2-1

CDR3nt: TGTGCCAGCAGCCTTGGACTAGCGGGAGTGTACGAGCAGTACTTC
CDR3aa: CASSLGLAGVYEQYF
d_gene: TRBD2
v_gene: TRBV6-5
len: 15
abundance: once
j_gene: TRBJ2-7

CDR3nt: TGCAGCGGACTTGGGGACAGCTCCTACGAGCAGTACTTC
CDR3aa: CSGLGDSSYEQYF
d_gene: TRBD1
v_gene: TRBV29-1
len: 13
abundance: NA
j_gene: TRBJ2-7

CDR3nt: TGTGCCAGCAGCTTAGCGGCAGGGGGCGCGTCCTACGAGCAGTACTTC
CDR3aa: CASSLAAGGASYEQYF
d_gene: TRBD1
v_gene: TRBV7-9
len: 16
abundance: once
j_gene: TRBJ2-7

CDR3nt: TGTGCCAGCTCACCAATCGGAGAGACCCAGTACTTC
CDR3aa: CASSPIGETQYF
d_gene: NA
v_gene: TRBV18
len: 12
abundance: NA
j_gene: TRBJ2-5

CDR3nt: TGTGCCAGCAGTTTATTAAGCGCCAACACCGGGGAGCTGTTTTTT
CDR3aa: CASSLLSANTGELFF
d_gene: NA
v_gene: TRBV27
len: 15
abundance: NA
j_gene: TRBJ2-2

CDR3nt: TGTGCCAGCAGTCCCCAAGAGAGGCAGTACTTC
CDR3aa: CASSPQERQYF
d_gene: NA
v_gene: TRBV7-2
len: 11
abundance: NA
j_gene: TRBJ2-7

CDR3nt: TGTGCCAGCAGGAGGGGGCTCGGGCCCCAGCATTTT
CDR3aa: CASRRGLGPQHF
d_gene: TRBD1
v_gene: TRBV6-5
len: 12
abundance: NA
j_gene: TRBJ1-5

CDR3nt: TGCGCCAGCAGTGGCCTAGCGGGGAGAATGGGTAACTACGAGCAGTACTTC
CDR3aa: CASSGLAGRMGNYEQYF
d_gene: TRBD2
v_gene: TRBV5-1
len: 17
abundance: NA
j_gene: TRBJ2-7

CDR3nt: TGTGCCAGCAGCGAAGGGGACAGGAACACAGATACGCAGTATTTT
CDR3aa: CASSEGDRNTDTQYF
d_gene: TRBD1
v_gene: TRBV5-8
len: 15
abundance: NA
j_gene: TRBJ2-3

CDR3nt: TGTGCCAGTAGTGATACAGGGTCGGGCTACGAGCAGTACTTC
CDR3aa: CASSDTGSGYEQYF
d_gene: NA
v_gene: TRBV19
len: 14
abundance: NA
j_gene: TRBJ2-7

CDR3nt: TGTGCCACCAGCAGAGGCACTGCGGATACGCAGTATTTT
CDR3aa: CATSRGTADTQYF
d_gene: NA
v_gene: TRBV15
len: 13
abundance: NA
j_gene: TRBJ2-3

CDR3nt: TGTGCCAGCTCACCAACGGCCGTATTTGGCGGGAGGGCCACAGATACGCAGTATTTT
CDR3aa: CASSPTAVFGGRATDTQYF
d_gene: TRBD2
v_gene: TRBV18
len: 19
abundance: NA
j_gene: TRBJ2-3

CDR3nt: TGTGCCTGGACCCCCCCGTACGGAGACACTGAAGCTTTCTTT
CDR3aa: CAWTPPYGDTEAFF
d_gene: NA
v_gene: TRBV30
len: 14
abundance: NA
j_gene: TRBJ1-1

CDR3nt: TGTGCCAGTCGACTAGCGGGAGGGACCTACAATGAGCAGTTCTTC
CDR3aa: CASRLAGGTYNEQFF
d_gene: TRBD2
v_gene: TRBV7-6
len: 15
abundance: NA
j_gene: TRBJ2-1

CDR3nt: TGCAGCGTCGCCCCGACTAGCGGGAGGATCAAAAACATTCAGTACTTC
CDR3aa: CSVAPTSGRIKNIQYF
d_gene: TRBD2
v_gene: TRBV29-1
len: 16
abundance: NA
j_gene: TRBJ2-4

CDR3nt: TGCAGCGTTGAAAGGGGGCAGGACGAGCAGTACTTC
CDR3aa: CSVERGQDEQYF
d_gene: TRBD1
v_gene: TRBV29-1
len: 12
abundance: once
j_gene: TRBJ2-7

CDR3nt: TGTGCCAGCAGCACCCGGACAGGGGGGTTGTACACCTTC
CDR3aa: CASSTRTGGLYTF
d_gene: TRBD1
v_gene: TRBV7-2
len: 13
abundance: NA
j_gene: TRBJ1-2

CDR3nt: TGTGCCAGCAGCCGGGGCGGGGGCGCCGGTTATGGCTACACCTTC
CDR3aa: CASSRGGGAGYGYTF
d_gene: NA
v_gene: TRBV5-6
len: 15
abundance: once
j_gene: TRBJ1-2

CDR3nt: TGTGCCAGTAGTCCCTCACGGGGAAACTACGAGCAGTACTTC
CDR3aa: CASSPSRGNYEQYF
d_gene: NA
v_gene: TRBV19
len: 14
abundance: NA
j_gene: TRBJ2-7

CDR3nt: TGTGCCAGCAGTTTATTTAAAGGGGCAAATCAGCCCCAGCATTTT
CDR3aa: CASSLFKGANQPQHF
d_gene: NA
v_gene: TRBV6-5
len: 15
abundance: few
j_gene: TRBJ1-5

CDR3nt: TGTGCCAGCAGCGTAGACGGACAGGGGGGCGGGGAGCTGTTTTTT
CDR3aa: CASSVDGQGGGELFF
d_gene: TRBD1
v_gene: TRBV9
len: 15
abundance: NA
j_gene: TRBJ2-2

CDR3nt: TGTGCCAGCACCACTAGCGGGACCACCGGGGAGCTGTTTTTT
CDR3aa: CASTTSGTTGELFF
d_gene: TRBD2
v_gene: TRBV28
len: 14
abundance: NA
j_gene: TRBJ2-2

CDR3nt: TGTGCCAGCAGCGTATCCAGCGGGAGGGGCATGAACACCGGGGAGCTGTTTTTT
CDR3aa: CASSVSSGRGMNTGELFF
d_gene: TRBD2
v_gene: TRBV9
len: 18
abundance: NA
j_gene: TRBJ2-2